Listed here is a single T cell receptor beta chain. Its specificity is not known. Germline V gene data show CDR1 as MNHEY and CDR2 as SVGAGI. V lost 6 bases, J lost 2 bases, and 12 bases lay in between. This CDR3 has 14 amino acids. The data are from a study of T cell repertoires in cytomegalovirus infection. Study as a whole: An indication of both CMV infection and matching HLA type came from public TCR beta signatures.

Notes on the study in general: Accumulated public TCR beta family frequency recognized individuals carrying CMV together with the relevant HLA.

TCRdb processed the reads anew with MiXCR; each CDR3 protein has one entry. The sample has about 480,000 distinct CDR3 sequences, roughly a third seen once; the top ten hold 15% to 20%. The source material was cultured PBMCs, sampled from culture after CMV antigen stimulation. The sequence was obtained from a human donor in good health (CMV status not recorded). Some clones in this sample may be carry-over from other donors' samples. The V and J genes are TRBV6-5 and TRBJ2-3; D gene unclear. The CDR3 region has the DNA TGTGCCAGCAGCATTTTTACCCCCACAGATACGCAGTATTTT. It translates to CASSIFTPTDTQYF.